A selection of T cell receptor beta chains follows, all from one sample in a study of blood T cell repertoires in COVID-19. The assay was immunoSEQ multiplex PCR, and TCRdb's table has in-frame clones only and misses some. The data contain more than 250,000 clones, more than 85% of them singletons. The sequenced material came from peripheral blood. Receptor source: a man younger than 35 with active or convalescent COVID-19. Both conserved end residues are part of each CDR3. D genes are given only for firm matches. Some rows mark clone size as missing; the rest say once, few, many or name a class of expanded clone.

TRBV29-1,TRBJ2-1,-,-,TGCAGCTCGGAACGGGGTAGCTCCTACAATGAGCAGTTCTTC,CSSERGSSYNEQFF
TRBV4-2,TRBJ2-7,once,TRBD2,TGTGCCAGCAGCCAAGTGACTTCAGGGGTATCATCGGGAGGGTCCGTGCACGAGCAGTACTTC,CASSQVTSGVSSGGSVHEQYF
TRBV5-1,TRBJ2-1,-,-,TGCGCCAGCAGCTTGCAGGACTATAATGAGCAGTTCTTC,CASSLQDYNEQFF
TRBV2,TRBJ1-3,-,-,TGTGCCAGCTATCGGGACACGAGCTCTGGAAACACCATATATTTT,CASYRDTSSGNTIYF
TRBV15,TRBJ1-1,-,-,TGTGCCACCAGCAGAGATAACGTCAGGGAGAACACTGAAGCTTTCTTT,CATSRDNVRENTEAFF
TRBV5-6,TRBJ2-1,-,TRBD2,TGTGCCAGCAGCCCCGCAGCGGGGTTAAATGAGCAGTTCTTC,CASSPAAGLNEQFF
TRBV24-1,TRBJ2-4,-,-,TGTGCCACCAGTGACTCCCAGGCGACAGGCCTGATGGCCAAAAACATTCAGTACTTC,CATSDSQATGLMAKNIQYF
TRBV14,TRBJ2-7,-,-,TGTGCCAGCAGCAGGGGGTCCTACGAGCAGTACTTC,CASSRGSYEQYF
TRBV11-2,TRBJ2-6,-,-,TGTGCCAGCAGTTCCTTCTCTGGGGCCAACGTCCTGACTTTC,CASSSFSGANVLTF
TRBV30,TRBJ1-1,-,-,TGTGCCTGGAGTGTGAGGACACGGAACACTGAAGCTTTCTTT,CAWSVRTRNTEAFF
TRBV10-3,TRBJ1-6,-,TRBD1,TGTGCCATCAGTCCGGGACAGGGGCACTCACCCCTCCACTTT,CAISPGQGHSPLHF
TRBV30,TRBJ2-7,-,TRBD2,TGTGCCTGGAGTGAGAGGGGACTAGCGGGGGGGCCTCGTAACGAGCAGTACTTC,CAWSERGLAGGPRNEQYF
TRBV28,TRBJ2-3,-,TRBD2,TGTGCCAGCAAGGATCGCGGGGGGAGAAGAGATACGCAGTATTTT,CASKDRGGRRDTQYF
TRBV5-8,TRBJ2-6,-,-,TGTGCCAGCAGCTACAGGGCTTCTGGGGCCAACGTCCTGACTTTC,CASSYRASGANVLTF
TRBV5-1,TRBJ1-4,-,-,TGCGCCAGCAGCTCGACTTTTCGGGGGGAAAAACTGTTTTTT,CASSSTFRGEKLFF
TRBV7-3,TRBJ2-1,-,-,TGTGCCAGCAGTGTGAATACAGGGTATTTCAATGAGCAGTTCTTC,CASSVNTGYFNEQFF
TRBV29-1,TRBJ1-2,-,-,TGCAGCGTTGATACTATAAGGCAGGGCAATGTTGGCTACACCTTC,CSVDTIRQGNVGYTF
TRBV2,TRBJ1-5,-,TRBD1,TGTGCCAGCAGTCGATCAGGGGGCCGAAATCAGCCCCAGCATTTT,CASSRSGGRNQPQHF
TRBV6-2/TRBV6-3,TRBJ2-2,-,-,TGTGCCAGCAGTCACCCCAGCACCGGGGAGCTGTTTTTT,CASSHPSTGELFF
TRBV5-6,TRBJ1-6,-,-,TGTGCCAGCAGCAAGCAAGTACAGCCCTATAATTCACCCCTCCACTTT,CASSKQVQPYNSPLHF
TRBV19,TRBJ1-5,-,-,TGTGCCAGTAGTATAGGACAACCCCAGCCCCAGCATTTT,CASSIGQPQPQHF
TRBV5-1,TRBJ2-5,-,TRBD1,TGCGCCAGCAGCGCCGGGACAGGGGCAGACCAGTACTTC,CASSAGTGADQYF
TRBV6-5,TRBJ1-6,-,-,TGTGCCAGCAGTTACGGAGGGAATAATTCACCCCTCCACTTT,CASSYGGNNSPLHF
TRBV5-1,TRBJ2-3,-,TRBD2,TGCGCCAGCAGCTCCGGGGGGAGAGATACGCAGTATTTT,CASSSGGRDTQYF
TRBV11-2,TRBJ1-1,once,-,TGTGCCAGCAGCTCTCAGGAGGGGCGGAACACTGAAGCTTTCTTT,CASSSQEGRNTEAFF
TRBV30,TRBJ1-2,-,TRBD1,TGTGCCTGGAGTGTACTGGGGACAGGGGACTATGGCTACACCTTC,CAWSVLGTGDYGYTF
TRBV5-4,TRBJ1-2,-,-,TGTGCCAGCAGCTACCTACAGAATGGCTACACCTTC,CASSYLQNGYTF
TRBV5-1,TRBJ2-3,-,-,TGCGCCAGCAGCTTGGCCGGGGGCACAGATACGCAGTATTTT,CASSLAGGTDTQYF
TRBV29-1,TRBJ2-3,-,-,TGCAGCGTTGAGAGGGCCGCGAGAGGCCTAGATACGCAGTATTTT,CSVERAARGLDTQYF
TRBV30,TRBJ1-3,-,-,TGTGCCTGGAGTCAGGGTGTATCTGTTACCATATATTTT,CAWSQGVSVTIYF
TRBV3-1/TRBV3-2,TRBJ2-3,once,TRBD1,TGTGCCAGCAGCCCGCGAAGGGACAGGGGCACAGATACGCAGTATTTT,CASSPRRDRGTDTQYF
TRBV9,TRBJ2-2,-,TRBD2,TGTGCCAGCAGCACCCCTAGCGGGGGACTTACCGGGGAGCTGTTTTTT,CASSTPSGGLTGELFF
TRBV5-6,TRBJ2-7,-,-,TGTGCCAGCAGCCTTTCTCAGCGGATGAAGGGCGAGCAGTACTTC,CASSLSQRMKGEQYF
TRBV7-9,TRBJ2-1,-,TRBD2,TGTGCCAGCACCCCGGGACTAGCGGGGAACAATGAGCAGTTCTTC,CASTPGLAGNNEQFF
TRBV11-1,TRBJ2-5,-,TRBD2,TGTGCCAGCAGCTTTAGAGCGGGGACCCAAGAGACCCAGTACTTC,CASSFRAGTQETQYF
TRBV18,TRBJ2-7,-,TRBD2,TGTGCCAGCTCACCAGGGAGCGGGAGGGTAAACGAGCAGTACTTC,CASSPGSGRVNEQYF
TRBV24-1,TRBJ2-2,-,TRBD2,TGTGCCACCAGTGATCCCCGACTAGCGGGTAACACCGGGGAGCTGTTTTTT,CATSDPRLAGNTGELFF
TRBV29-1,TRBJ1-2,-,-,TGCAGCGTTGCCAGACAGACGGGGGACTATGGCTACACCTTC,CSVARQTGDYGYTF
TRBV10-1,TRBJ2-3,once,TRBD2,TGCGCCAGCAGCCCGGGACTAGCGGTAACAGATACGCAGTATTTT,CASSPGLAVTDTQYF
TRBV10-3,TRBJ2-1,-,TRBD2,TGTGCCATCAGTGAGTCGACTAGCGGGGTAGGGGGTAATGAGCAGTTCTTC,CAISESTSGVGGNEQFF
TRBV10-1,TRBJ2-7,-,TRBD1,TGCGCCAGCAGCTTAGACAGGGATCTCAACGAGCAGTACTTC,CASSLDRDLNEQYF
TRBV27,TRBJ2-2,-,TRBD1,TGTGCCAGCGCCGGGACAGGGGTCACCGGGGAGCTGTTTTTT,CASAGTGVTGELFF
TRBV4-2,TRBJ2-7,-,TRBD2,TGTGCCAGCAGCCAAGGACTAGCGGGGGGGCTTATCCACGAGCAGTACTTC,CASSQGLAGGLIHEQYF
TRBV4-1,TRBJ1-5,few,-,TGCGCCAGCAGCACCCCAGACAGTTTCAATCAGCCCCAGCATTTT,CASSTPDSFNQPQHF
TRBV6-6,TRBJ1-6,-,-,TGTGCCAGCAGAACGGAGTGGGCCCTCCACTTT,CASRTEWALHF
TRBV15,TRBJ1-5,-,-,TGTGCCACCAGCAGACCTAATCAGCCCCAGCATTTT,CATSRPNQPQHF
TRBV7-3,TRBJ1-6,-,-,TGTGCCAGCAGCCCACTCGGGGGACCCCTCCACTTT,CASSPLGGPLHF
TRBV19,TRBJ2-5,-,-,TGTGCCAGTAGTATGGAGATGACGGGAGTGGCGGAGACCCAGTACTTC,CASSMEMTGVAETQYF
TRBV6-5,TRBJ2-1,few,-,TGTGCCAGCAGTTACGCAGGGAGGAATGAGCAGTTCTTC,CASSYAGRNEQFF
TRBV12-5,TRBJ1-3,-,TRBD1,TGTGCTAGTGGCTCGACAGGGCCCGGAAACACCATATATTTT,CASGSTGPGNTIYF
TRBV10-2,TRBJ1-6,-,-,TGCGCCAGCAGTGAGGTTCGGGGTTCACCCCTCCACTTT,CASSEVRGSPLHF
TRBV5-1,TRBJ1-2,-,TRBD1,TGCGCCAGCAGCCTCGACCAGGGACAGGGTTATGGCTACACCTTC,CASSLDQGQGYGYTF
TRBV10-3,TRBJ1-3,-,-,TGTGCCATCAGTGGTCCCGGGAACACCATATATTTT,CAISGPGNTIYF
TRBV29-1,TRBJ2-2,-,TRBD1,TGCAGCGTTGAAAGGGGGCGCGGCACCGGGGAGCTGTTTTTT,CSVERGRGTGELFF
TRBV6-5,TRBJ1-2,once,TRBD1,TGTGCCAGCAGGTCCGGGACAGACCTCTATGGCTACACCTTC,CASRSGTDLYGYTF
TRBV5-4,TRBJ2-7,-,TRBD2,TGTGCCAGCAGCCAGGATGCGGGGGGGCCCTACGAGCAGTACTTC,CASSQDAGGPYEQYF
TRBV6-5,TRBJ2-7,-,-,TGTGCCAGCCAGGGGCCAGGGAACTACGAGCAGTACTTC,CASQGPGNYEQYF
TRBV9,TRBJ2-5,-,-,TGTGCCAGCAGCCCCCCGTACCAAGAGACCCAGTACTTC,CASSPPYQETQYF
TRBV19,TRBJ1-5,-,TRBD1,TGTGCCAGTAGTGTGACAGGGAATGATCAGCCCCAGCATTTT,CASSVTGNDQPQHF